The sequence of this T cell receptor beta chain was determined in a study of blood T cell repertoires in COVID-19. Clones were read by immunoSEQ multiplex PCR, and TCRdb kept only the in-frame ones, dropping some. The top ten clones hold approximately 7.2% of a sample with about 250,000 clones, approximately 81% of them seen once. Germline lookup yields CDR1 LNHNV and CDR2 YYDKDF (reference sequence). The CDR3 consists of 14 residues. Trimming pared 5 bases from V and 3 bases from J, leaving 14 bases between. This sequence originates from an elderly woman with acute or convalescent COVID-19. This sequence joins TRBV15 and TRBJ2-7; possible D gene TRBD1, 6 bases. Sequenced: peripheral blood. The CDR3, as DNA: TGTGCCACCAGCTTACGACAGGTGGGCTACGAGCAGTACTTC. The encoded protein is CATSLRQVGYEQYF.